Below are 15 T cell receptor beta chains sequenced from a single sample in a study of post-analysis software for immune sequencing data. Overall study findings and caveats: Compared with controls, patients had more of roughly 5 TRBV segments, including TRBV5-6, TRBV5-1 and TRBV20-1.

These receptors are not linked to any known antigen. Prepared TCR beta cDNA libraries contained unique molecular identifiers. TCRdb re-derived calls from the PCR reads in MiXCR, one entry per CDR3 protein. There are about 810,000 distinct CDR3 sequences in the sample; about 50% occur only once, and about 4.8% lies in the top ten. Material: blood. Receptors were obtained from a girl between 10 and 17 years old with multiple sclerosis.

This clonotype was counted between two and nine times. The J gene is TRBJ1-1, the V gene TRBV7-9, with unresolved D. This CDR3 has 15 residues. Trimming pared 5 bases from V and 0 bases from J, leaving 13 bases between. Looked up from germline, CDR1 is SEHNR and CDR2 is FQNEAQ (reference sequence). The CDR3 DNA is TGTGCCAGCAGCCCAGCGACCACAATGAACACTGAAGCTTTCTTT. Translated: CASSPATTMNTEAFF.

V and J are TRBV27 and TRBJ1-1; 7 bases are a match to TRBD1. With V trimmed by 5 bases and J by 6 bases, 6 bases remained unmatched. The CDR3 contains 13 residues. CDR1 is MNHEY and CDR2 is SMNVEV in the germline V gene (reference sequence). The CDR3 sequence is CASSLQGHAEAFF. The CDR3 DNA reads TGTGCCAGCAGTCTACAGGGGCACGCTGAAGCTTTCTTT.

The chain's CDR3 is CASNGVNNEQFF. The CDR3 DNA is TGTGCCAGCAATGGGGTGAACAATGAGCAGTTCTTC. The chain couples TRBV2 to TRBJ2-1, with D unclear. The V end lost 7 bases, the J end lost 5 bases, and 9 bases lay between the germline ends. The germline V gene has CDR1 SNHLY and CDR2 FYNNEI. The CDR3 spans 12 residues.

The chain is built from TRBV20-1 and TRBJ1-4; TRBD1 is a possible D gene (6 bases). The CDR3 covers 15 residues. V was pared by 6 bases and J by 5 bases, with 19 bases between. The germline V gene has CDR1 DFQATT and CDR2 SNEGSKA (reference sequence). CDR3 loop: CSAGRGARYNEKLFF. The CDR3 DNA reads TGCAGTGCCGGTCGGGGGGCCAGATACAATGAAAAACTGTTTTTT.

This clonotype turned up a few times. This sequence joins TRBV20-1 and TRBJ2-1; a weak D match, TRBD2 (6 bases). This CDR3 has 14 amino acids. Germline V CDR1 and CDR2: DFQATT, SNEGSKA (reference sequence). V was pared by 3 bases and J by 4 bases, with 13 bases between. Written as DNA, the CDR3 is TGCAGTGCTAGTGATAGCGGTGATTACAATGAGCAGTTCTTC. Its protein product is CSASDSGDYNEQFF.

This clonotype has only a few counts. The gene calls are TRBV7-2 and TRBJ2-4; D ambiguous. The CDR3 is 13 residues long. The ends were cut back, 4 bases at V and 14 bases at J, with 18 bases in the middle. The germline V gene encodes CDR1 SGHTA and CDR2 FQGNSA. The CDR3 DNA reads as TGTGCCAGCAGCTCACAGCTAGATACCCATAAGTACTTC. Its protein product is CASSSQLDTHKYF.

V usage is TRBV5-1 and J usage is TRBJ2-1, with TRBD1 matching 10 bases. V lost 4 bases, J lost 8 bases, and 9 bases stayed unmatched. CDR1 is SGHRS, CDR2 YFSETQ, per germline. The CDR3 consists of 15 residues. The CDR3 reads CASSVHLGTGDEQFF. In DNA, the CDR3 is TGCGCCAGCAGCGTACACCTAGGGACAGGGGATGAGCAGTTCTTC.

This CDR3 is CASSYSAGTGYSGYTF. In nucleotides, the CDR3 is TGTGCCAGCAGTTACTCGGCCGGGACAGGTTACTCCGGCTACACCTTC. J is TRBJ1-2 and V is TRBV6-5; 8 positions match TRBD1. This CDR3 has 16 residues. V lost 0 bases and J lost 8; bases outside the gene matches: 11. Per germline, CDR1 MNHEY and CDR2 SVGAGI.

This clonotype turned up a few times. The chain recombines TRBV11-1 with TRBJ2-3, with D possibly being TRBD1 (5 bases). There are 14 residues in the CDR3. Per the germline V gene, CDR1 is SGHAT and CDR2 is FQDESV (reference sequence). V was cut by 2 bases and J by 7 bases, with 13 bases left in between. CDR3 in amino acids: CASSLFRTTYTQYF. The CDR3 DNA follows: TGTGCCAGCAGCTTATTCAGGACAACGTATACGCAGTATTTT.

This clonotype was seen once. V and J are TRBV6-1 and TRBJ2-6; tentative D call: TRBD1 (5 bases). Germline V lookup: CDR1 MNHNS, CDR2 SASEGT. V lost 6 bases and J lost 2, with 14 bases in between. The CDR3 consists of 16 residues. Here the CDR3 DNA reads TGTGCCAGCAGCCCGACAGTGTCGGCTGGGGCCAACGTCCTGACTTTC. It translates to CASSPTVSAGANVLTF.

The CDR3 here is CASSLVFSGLAGEVTYEQYF. In DNA form, the CDR3 reads TGTGCCAGCAGCTTAGTTTTCTCAGGACTAGCGGGGGAGGTCACCTACGAGCAGTACTTC. This sequence joins TRBV7-2 and TRBJ2-7; 13 bases map to TRBD2. The CDR3 runs to 20 residues. Germline values: CDR1 SGHTA, CDR2 FQGNSA. The trim removed 1 base at V and 2 bases at J, leaving 14 bases unmatched.

With respect to this clonotype: A read error may account for a junction end that differs from germline. The CDR3 DNA follows: TGTGCCAGCTCACCACGGGAGGGAGATGGCTACACTTTC. Residues: CASSPREGDGYTF. V is TRBV18 and J is TRBJ1-2, with D unresolved. Germline V gene lookup returns CDR1 KGHSH and CDR2 LQKENI. The CDR3 extends over 13 amino acids.

The rearrangement joins TRBV27 to TRBJ2-6; no clear D. CDR3 length: 15 amino acids. The germline gives CDR1 MNHEY, CDR2 SMNVEV (reference sequence). V was pared by 5 bases and J by 2 bases, with 10 bases between. The CDR3 region has the DNA TGTGCCAGCAGTACCGCTTCGGCTGGGGCCAACGTCCTGACTTTC. This gives the protein CASSTASAGANVLTF.

This sequence joins TRBV7-2 and TRBJ1-2; 7 bases map to TRBD1. Germline values: CDR1 SGHTA, CDR2 FQGNSA. There are 15 residues in the CDR3. Losses at the gene ends were 1 base for V and 5 bases for J; bases not matched to a gene: 7. The CDR3 loop is CASSLDLGQIYGYTF. The CDR3, as DNA: TGTGCCAGCAGCTTAGACCTGGGACAGATTTATGGCTACACCTTC.

J is TRBJ1-6 and V is TRBV29-1, with 11 bases that match TRBD1. This CDR3 has 13 amino acids. The V and J ends lost 5 bases and 8 bases, in that order; junction bases with no gene match: 2. Germline CDR1 reads SQVTM; CDR2 reads ANQGSEA. For the CDR3, the DNA is TGCAGCGTTAAGGGACAGGGGGATTCACCCCTCCACTTT. It specifies CSVKGQGDSPLHF.